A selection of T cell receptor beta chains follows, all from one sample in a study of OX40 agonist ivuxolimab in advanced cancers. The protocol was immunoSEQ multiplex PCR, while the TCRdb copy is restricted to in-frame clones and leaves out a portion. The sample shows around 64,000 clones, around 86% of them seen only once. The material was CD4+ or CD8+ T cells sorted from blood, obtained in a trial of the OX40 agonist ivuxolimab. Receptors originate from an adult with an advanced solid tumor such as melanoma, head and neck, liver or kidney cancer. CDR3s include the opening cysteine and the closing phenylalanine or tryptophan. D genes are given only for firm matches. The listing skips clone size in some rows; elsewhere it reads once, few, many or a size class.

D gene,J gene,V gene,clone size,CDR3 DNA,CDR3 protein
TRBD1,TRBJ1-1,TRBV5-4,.,TGTGCCAGCAGCTTGGGGACAGGGTTGAACACTGAAGCTTTCTTT,CASSLGTGLNTEAFF
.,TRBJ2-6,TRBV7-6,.,TGTGCCAGCAGCTTAGATTCCTCTGGGGCCAACGTCCTGACTTTC,CASSLDSSGANVLTF
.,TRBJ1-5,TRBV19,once,TGTGCCAGTAGTCCCCTAGTTACCACAGTCATCAATCAGCCCCAGCATTTT,CASSPLVTTVINQPQHF
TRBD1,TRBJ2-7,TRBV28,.,TGTGCCAGCTATTCGGGACAGGGTTTCTACGAGCAGTACTTC,CASYSGQGFYEQYF
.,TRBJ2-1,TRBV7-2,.,TGTGCCAGCAGCTTAGGGGGTGGAGCGAGCGAGCAGTTCTTC,CASSLGGGASEQFF
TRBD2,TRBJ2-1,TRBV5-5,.,TGTGCCAGCAGCTTGTTCCCGGGGGGGCCGGTCAATGAGCAGTTCTTC,CASSLFPGGPVNEQFF
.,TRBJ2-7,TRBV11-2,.,TGTGCCAGCAGCCCCAGCTCCTACGAGCAGTACTTC,CASSPSSYEQYF
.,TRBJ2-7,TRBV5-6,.,TGTGCCAGCAGCTTAACCGTAGGGGCCACCTACGAGCAGTACTTC,CASSLTVGATYEQYF
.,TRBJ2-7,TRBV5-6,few,TGTGCCAGCAGCCCGGTGTCGCACCAAGGCGAGCAGTACTTC,CASSPVSHQGEQYF
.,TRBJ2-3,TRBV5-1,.,TGCGCCAGCAGCTCCGGACAGTTAGCTAGCACAGATACGCAGTATTTT,CASSSGQLASTDTQYF
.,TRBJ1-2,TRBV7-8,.,TGTGCCAGCAGCGCCCGAGAGGGGGGGTATGGCTACACCTTC,CASSAREGGYGYTF
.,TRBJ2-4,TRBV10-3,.,TGTGCCATCAGTGGGTTCGAGGGTTTTGAAAACATTCAGTACTTC,CAISGFEGFENIQYF
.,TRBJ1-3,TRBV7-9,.,TGTGCCAGCAGCCCCCAGGGTTCGGGAAACACCATATATTTT,CASSPQGSGNTIYF
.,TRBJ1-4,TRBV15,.,TGTGCCACCAGTCCACCTCTCAGGGGTTTCGGTGAAAAACTGTTTTTT,CATSPPLRGFGEKLFF
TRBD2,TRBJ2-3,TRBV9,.,TGTGCCAGCAGCGTCGGGACTAGCGGGACCACAGATACGCAGTATTTT,CASSVGTSGTTDTQYF
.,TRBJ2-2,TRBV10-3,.,TGTGCCTCCCGACAAGGGGCCAGCGGGGAGCTGTTTTTT,CASRQGASGELFF
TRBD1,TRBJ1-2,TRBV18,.,TGTGCCAGCTCAGCGGGACAGGGGAGCTATGGCTACACCTTC,CASSAGQGSYGYTF